The 17 T cell receptor beta chains below come from one sample, sequenced in a study of cytomegalovirus exposure and HLA in healthy donors. 60 Vbeta and 13 Jbeta primers were used in PCR. Sequencing was performed with immunoSEQ multiplex PCR; in TCRdb, only in-frame clones are kept and a portion is missing. The sample has tens of thousands of clones, 65% to 85% seen once. Sequenced: PBMCs. The source is a man aged 25 to 40 in good health and CMV-seronegative.

The V and J genes are TRBV19 and TRBJ1-5; D gene uncertain. CDR1 and CDR2 (germline): LNHDA, SQIVND (reference sequence). The CDR3 has 17 residues. V dropped 3 bases and J dropped 6 bases, with 21 bases sitting between them. The DNA of the CDR3 is TGTGCCAGTAGTATGGGGAGCGGACGGGCCGAGGTTCAGCCCCAGCATTTT. Its protein product is CASSMGSGRAEVQPQHF.

V is TRBV2 and J is TRBJ1-5; TRBD1 agrees at 9 bases. In germline, CDR1 is SNHLY, CDR2 FYNNEI. With 7 bases clipped from V and 1 base from J, the junction kept 11 bases outside the gene matches. The CDR3 is made up of 17 amino acids. The CDR3 is CASNLQGAWNSNQPQHF. The CDR3 DNA reads as TGTGCCAGCAATTTACAGGGGGCCTGGAACAGCAATCAGCCCCAGCATTTT.

This chain connects TRBV7-2 to TRBJ1-2; D is perhaps TRBD1 (6 bases). With 4 bases removed from V and 4 bases from J, the gap between germline ends came to 13 bases. This CDR3 comprises 14 residues. Germline V CDR1 and CDR2: SGHTA, FQGNSA. The CDR3 loop is CASSSPGAPYGYTF. CDR3 DNA: TGTGCCAGCAGCTCGCCAGGGGCCCCCTATGGCTACACCTTC.

The chain uses TRBV27 and TRBJ1-6; 11 nucleotides align to TRBD1. Germline CDR1 is MNHEY and CDR2 is SMNVEV (reference sequence). The J segment lost 7 bases and the V segment lost 4 bases, leaving 3 bases of the junction unmatched. The CDR3 loop spans 15 amino acids. CDR3 bases: TGTGCCAGCAGTTCCAGGACAGGGGGCAATTCACCCCTCCACTTT. Protein product: CASSSRTGGNSPLHF.

The sample holds a few counts of this clone. The chain is built from TRBV5-1 and TRBJ2-3; 7 positions match TRBD1. Per germline, CDR1 SGHRS and CDR2 YFSETQ. The CDR3 sequence is 16 residues long. Trimming cost V 0 bases and J 2 bases; bases outside gene matches: 6. The CDR3 region is CASSLAGQFSTDTQYF. Written as DNA, the CDR3 is TGCGCCAGCAGCTTGGCGGGACAGTTTTCCACAGATACGCAGTATTTT.

This chain links TRBV2 with TRBJ1-5; TRBD1 aligns across 11 bases. The CDR3 consists of 14 residues. Unmatched junction bases numbered 2, after V lost 4 bases and J lost 6 bases. Germline V gene lookup returns CDR1 SNHLY and CDR2 FYNNEI. The CDR3 nucleotides are TGTGCCAGCAGTGCGGGACAGGGGGTTCAGCCCCAGCATTTT. The encoded protein is CASSAGQGVQPQHF. Looking up the rest from reference TRBV2 and TRBJ1-5 gives the full variable domain: EPEVTQTPSHQVTQMGQEVILRCVPISNHLYFYWYRQILGQKVEFLVSFYNNEISEKSEIFDDQFSVERPDGSNFTLKIRSTKLEDSAMYFCASSAGQGVQPQHFGDGTRLSIL.

This clone was recorded once. The chain has TRBV9 and TRBJ1-4; 12 bases line up with TRBD1. Germline loops: CDR1 SGDLS, CDR2 YYNGEE. The CDR3 has 19 residues. Trimming removed 0 bases from V and 2 bases from J; junction bases left unmatched: 8. CDR3 sequence (DNA): TGTGCCAGCAGCGTAGGGACCGGGACAGGGGGCCCGACTAATGAAAAACTGTTTTTT. It yields the protein CASSVGTGTGGPTNEKLFF.

The CDR3: CASKFRVGDTEAFF. CDR3 in DNA: TGTGCCAGCAAATTTAGGGTAGGGGACACTGAAGCTTTCTTT. The chain employs TRBV2 and TRBJ1-1; maybe TRBD1 (5 bases). CDR3 length: 14 residues. Germline values: CDR1 SNHLY, CDR2 FYNNEI. V dropped 7 bases and J dropped 3 bases, with 15 bases sitting between them.

The chain combines TRBV5-1 with TRBJ2-1; TRBD2 aligns across 14 bases. Germline CDR1 SGHRS, CDR2 YFSETQ. Trimming cost V 2 bases and J 10 bases; bases outside gene matches: 5. This CDR3 has 15 residues. CDR3 amino acids: CASSFGLAGGQEQFF. The CDR3 DNA sequence: TGCGCCAGCAGCTTCGGACTAGCGGGGGGTCAGGAGCAGTTCTTC.

This clone was counted once. The genes are TRBV9 and TRBJ2-1, with 9 bases that match TRBD1. The CDR3 contains 15 residues. V lost 0 bases, J lost 10 bases, and 8 bases stayed unmatched. CDR1 is SGDLS, CDR2 YYNGEE, per germline. CDR3 loop: CASSVAGQGFSEQFF. CDR3 DNA: TGTGCCAGCAGCGTAGCGGGACAGGGCTTTAGCGAGCAGTTCTTC.

CDR3 bases: TGCAGCGCCCGAGAGGACACTGAAGCTTTCTTT. The encoded protein is CSAREDTEAFF. This chain connects TRBV29-1 to TRBJ1-1; D not certain. V was clipped by 7 bases and J by 3 bases, with 9 bases between them. CDR1 is SQVTM, CDR2 ANQGSEA, per germline. This CDR3 has 11 residues.

The V and J genes are TRBV9 and TRBJ2-7; 7 positions agree with TRBD2. Trimming cost V 3 bases and J 0 bases; bases outside gene matches: 3. This CDR3 spans 14 amino acids. Germline assignment: CDR1 SGDLS and CDR2 YYNGEE. The CDR3 loop is CASSGEGSSYEQYF. The CDR3 nucleotides read TGTGCCAGCAGCGGGGAGGGATCCTCCTACGAGCAGTACTTC.

The chain recombines TRBV6-7 with TRBJ2-7; TRBD1 is a possible D gene (6 bases). TRBV6-7 is reported as an ORF; its role is uncertain. The CDR3 loop spans 15 amino acids. The germline V and J ends were trimmed by 2 bases and 7 bases, with 18 bases remaining between them. The DNA of the CDR3 is TGTGCCAGCAGTTACACAGGGACATTAAGGTATGAGCAGTACTTC. Translating it yields CASSYTGTLRYEQYF.

V and J are TRBV30 and TRBJ1-5; D ambiguous. Trimming shortened V by 0 bases and J by 7 bases, and 7 bases separated the two germline ends. This CDR3 spans 12 amino acids. Germline CDR1 GTSNPN, CDR2 SVGIG (reference sequence). The CDR3 nucleotides read TGTGCCTGGAGTGTACCAGGCCAGCCCCAGCATTTT. Translation gives CAWSVPGQPQHF.

This clone was found once. The V gene is TRBV13, the J gene TRBJ2-3, with 10 bases identical to TRBD2. The CDR3 covers 20 residues. Germline CDR1 and CDR2: PRHDT and FYEKMQ (reference sequence). The J segment lost 4 bases and the V segment lost 4 bases, leaving 20 bases of the junction unmatched. The DNA for the CDR3 is TGTGCCAGCAGCTCCATCAGTAGGCTAGCGGGGGACAGTTACTCAGATACGCAGTATTTT. Translation gives CASSSISRLAGDSYSDTQYF.

V and J are TRBV14 and TRBJ2-3; D unresolved. Germline V gene data show CDR1 as SGHDN and CDR2 as FVKESK. CDR3 length: 15 residues. V lost 2 bases to trimming and J lost 0 bases, with 9 bases between them. CDR3 sequence (DNA): TGTGCCAGCAGCCAATATGGTCGGAGCACAGATACGCAGTATTTT. Protein sequence: CASSQYGRSTDTQYF. Full variable domain (outside the CDR3, taken from reference TRBV14 and TRBJ2-3): EAGVTQFPSHSVIEKGQTVTLRCDPISGHDNLYWYRRVMGKEIKFLLHFVKESKQDESGMPNNRFLAERTGGTYSTLKVQPAELEDSGVYFCASSQYGRSTDTQYFGPGTRLTVL.

The chain combines TRBV11-2 with TRBJ2-1; 12 bases line up with TRBD1. Germline values: CDR1 SGHAT, CDR2 FQNNGV. The CDR3 has 13 residues. The trim removed 5 bases at V and 10 bases at J, leaving 3 bases unmatched. The CDR3 loop is CASSGDRGREQFF. As DNA, the CDR3 is TGTGCCAGCAGCGGGGACAGGGGGCGCGAGCAGTTCTTC.